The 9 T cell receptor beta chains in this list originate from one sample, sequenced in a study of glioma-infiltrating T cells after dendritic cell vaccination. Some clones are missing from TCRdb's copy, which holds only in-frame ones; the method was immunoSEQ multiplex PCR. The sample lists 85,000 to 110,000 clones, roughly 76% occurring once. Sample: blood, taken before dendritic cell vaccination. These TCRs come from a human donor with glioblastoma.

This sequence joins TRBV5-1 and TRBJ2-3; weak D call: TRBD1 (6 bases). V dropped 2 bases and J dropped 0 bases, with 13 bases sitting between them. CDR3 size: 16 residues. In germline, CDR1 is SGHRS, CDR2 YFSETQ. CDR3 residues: CASSFNRDTSTDTQYF. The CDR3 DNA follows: TGCGCCAGCAGCTTCAACAGGGATACTAGCACAGATACGCAGTATTTT.

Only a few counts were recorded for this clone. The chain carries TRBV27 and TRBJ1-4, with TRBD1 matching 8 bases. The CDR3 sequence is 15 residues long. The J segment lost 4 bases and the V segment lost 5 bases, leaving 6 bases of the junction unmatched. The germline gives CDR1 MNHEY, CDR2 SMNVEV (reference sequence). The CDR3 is CASSTRQGINEKLFF. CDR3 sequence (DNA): TGTGCCAGCAGTACCCGACAGGGGATTAATGAAAAACTGTTTTTT.

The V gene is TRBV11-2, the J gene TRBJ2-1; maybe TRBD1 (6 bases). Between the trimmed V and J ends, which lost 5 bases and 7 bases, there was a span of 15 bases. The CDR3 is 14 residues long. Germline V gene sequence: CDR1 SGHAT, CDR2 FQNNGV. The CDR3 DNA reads TGTGCCAGCAGCCCTAACAGGGTACGTAATGAGCAGTTCTTC. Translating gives CASSPNRVRNEQFF.

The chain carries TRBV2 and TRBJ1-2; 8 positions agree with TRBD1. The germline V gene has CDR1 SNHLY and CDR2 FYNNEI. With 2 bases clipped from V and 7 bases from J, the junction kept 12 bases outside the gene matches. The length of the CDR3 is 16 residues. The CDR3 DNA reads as TGTGCCAGCAGTGAATTCGACAGGGGTTTTCCTGGTGGCTACACCTTC. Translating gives CASSEFDRGFPGGYTF.

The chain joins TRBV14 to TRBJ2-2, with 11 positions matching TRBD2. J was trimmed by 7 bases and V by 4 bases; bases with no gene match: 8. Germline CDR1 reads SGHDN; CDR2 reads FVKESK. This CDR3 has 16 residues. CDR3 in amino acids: CASSLLSGGAIGELFF. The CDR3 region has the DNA TGTGCCAGCAGCCTTCTTAGCGGGGGGGCCATCGGGGAGCTGTTTTTT.

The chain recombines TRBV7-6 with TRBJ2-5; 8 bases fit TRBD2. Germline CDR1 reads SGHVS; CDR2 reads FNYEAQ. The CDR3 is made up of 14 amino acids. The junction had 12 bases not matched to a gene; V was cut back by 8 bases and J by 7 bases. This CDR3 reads CASAPGGALGTQYF. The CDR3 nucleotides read TGTGCCAGCGCGCCCGGGGGGGCCCTTGGGACCCAGTACTTC.

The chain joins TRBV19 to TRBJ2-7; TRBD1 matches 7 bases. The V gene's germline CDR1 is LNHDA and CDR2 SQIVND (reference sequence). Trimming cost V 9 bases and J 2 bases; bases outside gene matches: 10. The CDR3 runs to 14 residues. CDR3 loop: CASQKQTGPYEQYF. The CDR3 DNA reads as TGTGCCAGCCAAAAACAGACAGGGCCCTACGAGCAGTACTTC. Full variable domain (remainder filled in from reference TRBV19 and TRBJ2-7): DGGITQSPKYLFRKEGQNVTLSCEQNLNHDAMYWYRQDPGQGLRLIYYSQIVNDFQKGDIAEGYSVSREKKESFPLTVTSAQKNPTAFYLCASQKQTGPYEQYFGPGTRLTVT.

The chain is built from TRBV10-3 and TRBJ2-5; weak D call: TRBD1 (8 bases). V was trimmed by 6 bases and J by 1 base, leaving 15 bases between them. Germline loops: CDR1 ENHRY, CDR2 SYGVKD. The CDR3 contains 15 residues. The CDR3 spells CAIRPTGEGQETQYF. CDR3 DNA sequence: TGTGCCATCAGGCCGACAGGGGAGGGCCAAGAGACCCAGTACTTC.

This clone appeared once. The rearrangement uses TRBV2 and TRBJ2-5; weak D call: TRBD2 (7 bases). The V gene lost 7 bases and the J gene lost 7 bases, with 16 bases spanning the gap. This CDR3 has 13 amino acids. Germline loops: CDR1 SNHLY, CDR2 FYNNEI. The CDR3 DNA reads TGTGCCAGCATGGGGGGGGGCTCGGCGACCCAGTACTTC. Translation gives CASMGGGSATQYF.